Each of the 29 T cell receptor beta chains below was sequenced from the same sample in a study of identifying expanded T cells in peripheral blood. Produced via immunoSEQ multiplex PCR; TCRdb's table is partial and in-frame only. The table shows 80,000 to 90,000 clones, with roughly 90% occurring only once. The specimen sequenced was blood. Every receptor here comes from a person aged 18 to 70 in good health.

This chain connects TRBV2 to TRBJ2-3, with no clear D. V gave up 5 bases and J gave up 1 base, with 19 bases separating them. The CDR3 extends over 17 amino acids. CDR1 and CDR2 (germline): SNHLY, FYNNEI. The CDR3: CASSLTTPIGGTDTQYF. CDR3 nucleotides: TGTGCCAGCAGTCTCACGACCCCCATAGGCGGCACAGATACGCAGTATTTT.

The chain joins TRBV15 to TRBJ1-4, with D tentatively TRBD1 (5 bases). CDR1 and CDR2 from the germline V gene are LNHNV and YYDKDF (reference sequence). This CDR3 spans 17 amino acids. V was trimmed by 0 bases and J by 3 bases, leaving 14 bases between them. Written as DNA, the CDR3 is TGTGCCACCAGCAGAGATCTGGCAGGGTCCGCTAATGAAAAACTGTTTTTT. Amino acids: CATSRDLAGSANEKLFF. Looking up the rest from reference TRBV15 and TRBJ1-4 gives the full variable domain: DAMVIQNPRYQVTQFGKPVTLSCSQTLNHNVMYWYQQKSSQAPKLLFHYYDKDFNNEADTPDNFQSRRPNTSFCFLDIRSPGLGDTAMYLCATSRDLAGSANEKLFFGSGTQLSVL.

The V and J genes are TRBV6-1 and TRBJ2-2; TRBD1 agrees at 7 bases. Trimming cost V 9 bases and J 2 bases; bases outside gene matches: 6. Germline V gene sequence: CDR1 MNHNS, CDR2 SASEGT. This CDR3 comprises 14 residues. In DNA, the CDR3 is TGTGCCAGTCAACAGGGGATTAACACCGGGGAGCTGTTTTTT. Protein product: CASQQGINTGELFF.

The chain links TRBV29-1 to TRBJ1-1; perhaps TRBD1 as D (5 bases). Between the trimmed V and J ends, which lost 4 bases and 4 bases, there was a span of 13 bases. The CDR3 spans 13 residues. Germline CDR1 reads SQVTM; CDR2 reads ANQGSEA. The CDR3 reads CSVGGDSGTEAFF. DNA of the CDR3: TGCAGCGTTGGGGGGGATTCGGGCACTGAAGCTTTCTTT.

The gene calls are TRBV7-2 and TRBJ2-5; 14 bases match TRBD2. Losses at the gene ends were 3 bases for V and 7 bases for J; bases not matched to a gene: 7. The length of the CDR3 is 16 residues. Germline V gene lookup returns CDR1 SGHTA and CDR2 FQGNSA. This chain's CDR3 is CASSFLTSGGGGTQYF. In DNA, the CDR3 is TGTGCCAGCAGCTTCCTGACTAGCGGGGGGGGCGGGACCCAGTACTTC.

The chain joins TRBV9 to TRBJ2-7, with 12 positions matching TRBD2. Losses at the gene ends were 3 bases for V and 4 bases for J; bases not matched to a gene: 5. The germline V gene encodes CDR1 SGDLS and CDR2 YYNGEE. The CDR3 loop spans 15 amino acids. The CDR3 nucleotides read TGTGCCAGCAGCGAGGGGACTAGCGGGTGGTACGAGCAGTACTTC. Protein product: CASSEGTSGWYEQYF.

With respect to this clone: Since the CDR3 does not end with the conserved phenylalanine or tryptophan, this likely comes from a read error. This chain joins TRBV2 and TRBJ1-1, with 7 bases lining up with TRBD1. The V segment lost 7 bases and the J segment 0 bases; nucleotides outside the gene matches: 2. CDR1 and CDR2 (germline): SNHLY, FYNNEI. The CDR3 is made up of 13 amino acids. CDR3 sequence: CASMTGMNTEAFL. CDR3 coding DNA: TGTGCCAGCATGACAGGGATGAACACTGAAGCTTTCCTT.

The rearrangement joins TRBV7-9 to TRBJ2-7; 11 bases map to TRBD2. V shed 6 bases, J shed 7 bases, and the junction held 8 bases outside the gene matches. The CDR3 is 14 residues long. CDR1 and CDR2 (germline): SEHNR, FQNEAQ (reference sequence). DNA of the CDR3: TGTGCCAGCAGTGTTACTAGCGGGAGTTATGAGCAGTACTTC. It codes for CASSVTSGSYEQYF.

This clone was seen a single time. The chain uses TRBV27 and TRBJ2-5, with 13 bases matching TRBD2. The CDR3 consists of 15 residues. Looked up from germline, CDR1 is MNHEY and CDR2 is SMNVEV (reference sequence). J was trimmed by 4 bases and V by 4 bases; bases with no gene match: 3. The CDR3 reads CASSWGLAGTETQYF. The CDR3 bases are TGTGCCAGCAGTTGGGGACTAGCGGGAACAGAGACCCAGTACTTC.

The rearrangement links TRBV11-2 to TRBJ2-3, with 10 bases matching TRBD2. Trimming took 2 bases from V and 0 from J; bases not matched to a gene: 8. CDR1 SGHAT and CDR2 FQNNGV come from the germline V gene. This CDR3 has 18 residues. The CDR3 coding sequence is TGTGCCAGCAGCTTAAATAGACTAGCGGGTTCTAGCACAGATACGCAGTATTTT. Translated, it gives CASSLNRLAGSSTDTQYF. Full variable domain (rest looked up from reference TRBV11-2 and TRBJ2-3): EAGVAQSPRYKIIEKRQSVAFWCNPISGHATLYWYQQILGQGPKLLIQFQNNGVVDDSQLPKDRFSAERLKGVDSTLKIQPAKLEDSAVYLCASSLNRLAGSSTDTQYFGPGTRLTVL.

This clone is a singleton in its sample. The chain couples TRBV7-2 to TRBJ2-3, with D perhaps matching TRBD1 or TRBD2 (5 bases each). This CDR3 comprises 14 residues. Trimming left V 5 bases short and J 4 bases short, with 13 bases between. The V gene's germline CDR1 is SGHTA and CDR2 FQGNSA. The CDR3 protein is CASSPGAGSDTQYF. The CDR3 coding sequence is TGTGCCAGCAGCCCCGGGGCAGGTTCAGATACGCAGTATTTT.

This chain joins TRBV2 and TRBJ2-6; D is possibly TRBD1 (5 bases). Trimming took 8 bases from V and 5 from J, leaving 13 bases between them. Germline V CDR1 and CDR2: SNHLY, FYNNEI. This CDR3 has 14 amino acids. The CDR3 is CASLQGVRANVLTF. The CDR3 DNA sequence: TGTGCCAGCCTCCAAGGGGTTAGGGCCAACGTCCTGACTTTC.

The chain uses TRBV19 and TRBJ2-2, with D possibly TRBD1 on 6 matching bases. The germline V gene has CDR1 LNHDA and CDR2 SQIVND (reference sequence). V was cut by 4 bases and J by 0 bases, with 15 bases left in between. The CDR3 covers 17 residues. CDR3 coding DNA: TGTGCCAGTAGTAGGATCCAGGGGTTCGCGAACACCGGGGAGCTGTTTTTT. Translated, it gives CASSRIQGFANTGELFF. The full variable domain, its missing parts supplied by reference TRBV19 and TRBJ2-2, is DGGITQSPKYLFRKEGQNVTLSCEQNLNHDAMYWYRQDPGQGLRLIYYSQIVNDFQKGDIAEGYSVSREKKESFPLTVTSAQKNPTAFYLCASSRIQGFANTGELFFGEGSRLTVL.

The chain carries TRBV7-2 and TRBJ2-2; 9 nucleotides agree with TRBD2. The CDR3 is 15 amino acids. Germline CDR1 SGHTA, CDR2 FQGNSA. The trim removed 4 bases at V and 6 bases at J, leaving 6 bases unmatched. The CDR3 DNA is TGTGCCAGCAGCTCTGACCCTAGCGGGGCCGGGGAGCTGTTTTTT. This translates into CASSSDPSGAGELFF.

The CDR3 protein is CASSLAGNNEQFF. The CDR3 nucleotides read TGTGCCAGCAGCTTAGCTGGGAACAATGAGCAGTTCTTC. This chain joins TRBV11-2 and TRBJ2-1, with no clear D. V lost 1 base, J lost 5 bases, and 6 bases lay in between. Per the germline V gene, CDR1 is SGHAT and CDR2 is FQNNGV. This CDR3 spans 13 amino acids.

A few counts support this clone. The chain employs TRBV2 and TRBJ2-7, with 7 bases aligning to TRBD1. This CDR3 has 15 amino acids. CDR1 SNHLY and CDR2 FYNNEI come from the germline V gene. V shed 4 bases and J 2 bases; nucleotides not matched to a gene: 8. CDR3 in amino acids: CASSATTGWAYEQYF. The CDR3 region has the DNA TGTGCCAGCAGTGCTACGACAGGGTGGGCCTACGAGCAGTACTTC.

For this clone: This specimen includes other DNA sequences encoding the same CDR3. The rearrangement uses TRBV6-5 and TRBJ1-1; no clear D gene. The V and J ends lost 3 bases and 6 bases respectively, with 5 bases between them. CDR1 MNHEY and CDR2 SVGAGI come from the germline V gene. The CDR3 runs to 11 residues. The CDR3 coding sequence is TGTGCCAGCAGTTATGGCCCTGAAGCTTTCTTT. Protein sequence: CASSYGPEAFF.

The chain recombines TRBV13 with TRBJ2-1, with 7 bases identical to TRBD2. The junction had 10 bases not matched to a gene; V was cut back by 10 bases and J by 4 bases. This CDR3 comprises 14 residues. Germline V gene lookup returns CDR1 PRHDT and CDR2 FYEKMQ (reference sequence). The CDR3 here is CATGTGGSYNEQFF. The CDR3 nucleotides read TGTGCCACCGGAACCGGGGGGTCTTACAATGAGCAGTTCTTC.

This chain joins TRBV2 and TRBJ1-2; 8 bases map to TRBD1. The germline gives CDR1 SNHLY, CDR2 FYNNEI. The CDR3 length is 13 residues. The V segment lost 6 bases and the J segment 14 bases; nucleotides outside the gene matches: 14. The CDR3 loop is CASSGQGTPLGTF. CDR3 bases: TGTGCCAGCAGCGGACAGGGAACCCCGCTCGGGACCTTC.

This clone was counted once. V is TRBV9 and J is TRBJ1-4; D possibly corresponds to TRBD1 (6 bases). Between the trimmed V and J ends, which lost 3 bases and 4 bases, there was a span of 13 bases. This CDR3 contains 15 residues. Germline assignment: CDR1 SGDLS and CDR2 YYNGEE. CDR3 in amino acids: CASSDGGTSNEKLFF. CDR3 DNA: TGTGCCAGCAGCGATGGGGGGACAAGTAATGAAAAACTGTTTTTT.

The rearrangement joins TRBV13 to TRBJ2-7; possible D gene TRBD2, 7 bases. The germline V gene encodes CDR1 PRHDT and CDR2 FYEKMQ (reference sequence). This CDR3 contains 14 residues. The V end lost 2 bases, the J end lost 0 bases, and 8 bases lay between the germline ends. The CDR3 loop is CASSLRGGSYEQYF. The CDR3 DNA sequence: TGTGCCAGCAGCTTAAGGGGGGGCTCCTACGAGCAGTACTTC.

V usage is TRBV7-2 and J usage is TRBJ2-3, with 15 bases aligning to TRBD2. CDR3 length: 18 amino acids. The V segment lost 8 bases and the J segment 4 bases; nucleotides outside the gene matches: 13. Germline CDR1 SGHTA, CDR2 FQGNSA. CDR3 nucleotides: TGTGCCAGCTGTCTCGGGACTAGCGGGAGGCGTGTTTCAGATACGCAGTATTTT. Encoded protein: CASCLGTSGRRVSDTQYF.

To note about this clone: Germline and junction disagree at one end, which may indicate a read error. The chain carries TRBV18 and TRBJ2-4; 7 nucleotides agree with TRBD1. CDR3 length: 13 residues. Looked up from germline, CDR1 is KGHSH and CDR2 is LQKENI. For the CDR3, the DNA is TGTGCCAGCTCACCTGGGCTAAGGGACAGTGGTTTCTTC. Encoded protein: CASSPGLRDSGFF.

On this clone itself: One end of the junction does not line up with germline, which may come from a read error. The chain recombines TRBV29-1 with TRBJ1-1; D is unresolved. The germline gives CDR1 SQVTM, CDR2 ANQGSEA. This CDR3 has 12 residues. The CDR3 nucleotides are TGCAGCGTTGTGGCGCGGAACGCTGAAGCTTTCTTT. This sequence encodes CSVVARNAEAFF.

The chain joins TRBV2 to TRBJ2-7; a weak D match, TRBD1 (6 bases). Germline V gene data show CDR1 as SNHLY and CDR2 as FYNNEI. The CDR3 runs 13 residues. Trimming took off 6 bases at V and 6 bases at J, with 15 bases between the two ends. CDR3 in DNA: TGTGCCAGCAGGCCTCAACAGGGTAGCGAGCAGTACTTC. Translating it yields CASRPQQGSEQYF.

The chain uses TRBV11-2 and TRBJ2-7, with TRBD1 matching over 9 bases. CDR3 length: 15 amino acids. J was trimmed by 3 bases and V by 5 bases; bases with no gene match: 8. Looked up from germline, CDR1 is SGHAT and CDR2 is FQNNGV. The CDR3 is CASSPAGTGLYEQYF. The CDR3 DNA is TGTGCCAGCAGCCCGGCCGGGACAGGGCTCTACGAGCAGTACTTC.

The genes are TRBV11-2 and TRBJ1-1, with 7 bases fitting TRBD1. Germline-derived CDR1 and CDR2 are SGHAT and FQNNGV. The CDR3 consists of 14 residues. The junction had 3 bases not matched to a gene; V was cut back by 4 bases and J by 1 base. CDR3 protein: CASSWRTGNTEAFF. The CDR3 bases are TGTGCCAGCAGCTGGAGGACAGGGAACACTGAAGCTTTCTTT. The full variable domain, its missing parts supplied by reference TRBV11-2 and TRBJ1-1, is EAGVAQSPRYKIIEKRQSVAFWCNPISGHATLYWYQQILGQGPKLLIQFQNNGVVDDSQLPKDRFSAERLKGVDSTLKIQPAKLEDSAVYLCASSWRTGNTEAFFGQGTRLTVV.

V is TRBV11-2 and J is TRBJ2-3; 8 bases fit TRBD2. The CDR3 contains 17 residues. Germline CDR1 and CDR2: SGHAT and FQNNGV. With V trimmed by 0 bases and J by 8 bases, 13 bases remained unmatched. The CDR3 region has the DNA TGTGCCAGCAGCTTAGATCGATTAGCGGGGACTTTTGGTACGCAGTATTTT. Translating it yields CASSLDRLAGTFGTQYF.

The gene calls are TRBV18 and TRBJ2-1; TRBD2 matches 8 bases. Germline lookup yields CDR1 KGHSH and CDR2 LQKENI. The CDR3 consists of 16 residues. V trimming: 6 bases; J trimming: 9 bases; junction bases outside the gene matches: 16. The CDR3 reads CASSPRGVLADSEQFF. The DNA of the CDR3 is TGTGCCAGCTCCCCTAGAGGAGTACTAGCGGATAGTGAGCAGTTCTTC.